This T cell receptor (beta chain) was obtained from a study of tumor and adjacent non-tumor tissue in lung cancer. Study-wide background: There were some 12 adenocarcinoma, a couple of squamous cell carcinoma and 1 small cell lung cancer cases. Aged about 30 to 76 years, patients included under 13 men and a few women with stage I to III disease.

Three rounds of nested PCR, following a modified ARM-PCR protocol, produced the TCRbeta library. TCRdb reprocessed the multiplex PCR reads via MiXCR and lists one record per CDR3 protein. The sample includes fewer than 120,000 distinct CDR3 sequences, roughly 84% of them seen just once. The CDR3 covers 13 residues. Germline assignment: CDR1 MNHEY and CDR2 SVGEGT. Study-level points and caveats: Normal lung showed higher cumulative top 100 clone frequency than tumor.

About this clonotype itself: Its target is unknown. An end of the junction does not agree with germline; a read error may underlie this.

The template was RNA from unsorted bulk tissue. Donors were chemotherapy-naive, newly diagnosed lung cancer surgical patients in China, August–late 2014. Sequencing was done on a sample of lung tumor tissue. The receptor comes from a man in his 70s with non-small cell lung cancer. The chain couples TRBV6-2 or TRBV6-3 to TRBJ2-1; D remains ambiguous. The DNA for the CDR3 is TGTGCCAGCAATAGAGGCGGCTACAATCAGCAGTTCTTC. Translation: CASNRGGYNQQFF.